Reported below is one T cell receptor (beta chain). This specimen belongs to a study of blood T cell repertoires in COVID-19. Per the germline V gene, CDR1 is SGHRS and CDR2 is YFSETQ. This CDR3 spans 17 amino acids. With V trimmed by 5 bases and J by 3 bases, 12 bases remained unmatched. Recruits, aged 18 to 89 years, lived in 25 or so US areas. Self-reported history from a screening survey and questionnaire set each donor's cohort. In the authors' workflow: Amplification from reference gene primers served as the basis for estimated nucleated cell counts. Generated by immunoSEQ multiplex PCR, the TCRdb table keeps only in-frame clones and is missing some. V, J and clone size reflect that table, while D and trimming were determined from the DNA. The sample holds over 130,000 clones; around 79% are singletons and the top ten take about 2.9%.

The TCR comes from a woman aged 45 to 65 who had recovered from COVID-19. The sequenced sample consisted of PBMCs or T cells enriched from blood (not recorded which). This rearrangement joins TRBV5-1 to TRBJ2-1, with 9 bases that match TRBD2. CDR3 DNA sequence: TGCGCCAGCAGATACCCGGCAGCGGGGGGTCACTACAATGAGCAGTTCTTC. Residues: CASRYPAAGGHYNEQFF.